This T cell receptor (beta chain) was captured by sequencing in a study of neoadjuvant anti-PD-1 for oral cavity cancer. Study-level points and caveats: Post-nivolumab, blood T cell clonality was significantly elevated in non-responders.

As to this clone: Its antigen is unknown.

Germline loops: CDR1 SGHRS, CDR2 YFSETQ. The germline V and J ends were trimmed by 6 bases and 4 bases, with 13 bases remaining between them. This CDR3 spans 14 amino acids. Time point in this sample: after neoadjuvant nivolumab, at surgical resection. Six replicates per PBMC sample, mostly from around 500 ng of genomic DNA. Produced via immunoSEQ multiplex PCR; TCRdb's table is partial and in-frame only. The table lists over 65,000 clones, around 84% of them singletons. The source is a person between 40 and 80 years old with oral cavity squamous cell carcinoma. The starting material was PBMCs, obtained after nivolumab (anti-PD-1) treatment. V gene TRBV5-1 combines with J gene TRBJ2-2, with unresolved D. CDR3 in amino acids: CASTLLDGTGELFF. The DNA for the CDR3 is TGCGCCAGCACCCTGCTGGACGGCACCGGGGAGCTGTTTTTT. Filled out from reference TRBV5-1 and TRBJ2-2, the complete variable domain reads KAGVTQTPRYLIKTRGQQVTLSCSPISGHRSVSWYQQTPGQGLQFLFEYFSETQRNKGNFPGRFSGRQFSNSRSEMNVSTLELGDSALYLCASTLLDGTGELFFGEGSRLTVL.